This is a list of T cell receptor beta chains from one sample in a study of cytotoxic CD8 clonotypes in ibrutinib-treated CLL. Sequencing used immunoSEQ multiplex PCR; TCRdb keeps in-frame clones, though not all of them. The sample consists of 250,000 to 350,000 clones, 76% of them appearing once. The input for sequencing was PBMCs, taken at disease progression, from a patient treated with ibrutinib. The source is a human donor with chronic lymphocytic leukemia. CDR3s include the opening cysteine and the closing phenylalanine or tryptophan. The order of the fields is CDR3 length, J gene, clone size, V gene, D gene, CDR3 protein, CDR3 DNA. The D gene is left open where the match is weak. Size is omitted from some rows. Given values are once, few, many or a class for expanded clones.

16 | TRBJ1-1 | - | TRBV5-8 | - | CASSLAADSRDTEAFF | TGTGCCAGCAGCTTGGCCGCGGACAGTAGGGACACTGAAGCTTTCTTT
14 | TRBJ1-4 | once | TRBV2 | - | CASGRWTAVKKLFF | TGTGCCAGCGGTCGATGGACAGCGGTGAAGAAACTGTTTTTT
15 | TRBJ1-2 | - | TRBV9 | TRBD1 | CASSPRQGANYGYTF | TGTGCCAGCAGTCCACGACAGGGCGCTAACTATGGCTACACCTTC
16 | TRBJ1-5 | - | TRBV4-1 | - | CASSQDFRYYTQPQHF | TGCGCCAGCAGCCAAGATTTCAGGTACTACACTCAGCCCCAGCATTTT
13 | TRBJ2-2 | - | TRBV7-8 | - | CASSLAVTGELFF | TGTGCCAGCAGCTTAGCCGTAACCGGGGAGCTGTTTTTT
15 | TRBJ1-5 | - | TRBV5-8 | TRBD1 | CASSSEQGGNQPQHF | TGTGCCAGCAGCTCCGAGCAGGGGGGCAATCAGCCCCAGCATTTT
16 | TRBJ2-2 | - | TRBV6-5 | - | CASSYSIPRNTGELFF | TGTGCCAGCAGTTACTCGATCCCTAGGAACACCGGGGAGCTGTTTTTT
14 | TRBJ2-3 | - | TRBV19 | - | CASSAGQWKGTQYF | TGTGCCAGTAGTGCTGGACAGTGGAAAGGTACGCAGTATTTT
13 | TRBJ1-1 | - | TRBV6-5 | - | CAIGGALNTEAFF | TGTGCCATCGGAGGGGCCTTGAACACTGAAGCTTTCTTT
13 | TRBJ2-1 | - | TRBV2 | - | CASSGPFVNEQFF | TGTGCCAGCAGTGGGCCTTTCGTGAATGAGCAGTTCTTC
15 | TRBJ2-7 | - | TRBV7-2 | TRBD2 | CASSRTLAGGSEQYF | TGTGCCAGCAGCCGAACCCTGGCGGGAGGTAGCGAGCAGTACTTC
15 | TRBJ1-1 | - | TRBV4-2 | TRBD1 | CASSQLWDRDAEAFF | TGTGCCAGCAGCCAACTCTGGGACAGAGACGCTGAAGCTTTCTTT
12 | TRBJ2-2 | few | TRBV10-2 | - | CASTTGTGELFF | TGCGCCAGCACCACAGGGACCGGGGAGCTGTTTTTT
14 | TRBJ2-5 | - | TRBV27 | - | CASSLVGGRETQYF | TGTGCCAGCAGTTTAGTAGGGGGAAGGGAGACCCAGTACTTC
14 | TRBJ2-3 | few | TRBV7-2 | TRBD1 | CASSWDSPRHTQYF | TGTGCCAGCAGCTGGGACAGCCCGAGGCATACGCAGTATTTT
15 | TRBJ2-3 | once | TRBV4-1 | TRBD1 | CASSHGTVRTDTQYF | TGCGCCAGCAGCCACGGGACAGTGAGAACAGATACGCAGTATTTT
15 | TRBJ1-2 | - | TRBV5-1 | TRBD1 | CASSIGGGFGYGYTF | TGCGCCAGCAGCATAGGGGGCGGATTTGGCTATGGCTACACCTTC
17 | TRBJ1-4 | - | TRBV19 | - | CASSIVLGLGANEKLFF | TGTGCCAGTAGTATAGTGCTCGGGTTGGGGGCTAATGAAAAACTGTTTTTT
13 | TRBJ2-5 | - | TRBV6-1 | TRBD2 | CASSPGGTETQYF | TGTGCCAGCAGTCCGGGGGGGACGGAGACCCAGTACTTC
16 | TRBJ1-1 | once | TRBV29-1 | - | CSVEDSGWGGSTEAFF | TGCAGCGTTGAAGATTCTGGTTGGGGGGGAAGCACTGAAGCTTTCTTT
17 | TRBJ2-3 | - | TRBV7-2 | - | CASSLLSGGRGTDTQYF | TGTGCCAGCAGCCTACTATCCGGGGGCAGGGGCACAGATACGCAGTATTTT
16 | TRBJ2-1 | - | TRBV6-5 | TRBD2 | CASSYSVAGGYNEQFF | TGTGCCAGCAGTTACTCGGTAGCGGGAGGGTACAATGAGCAGTTCTTC
13 | TRBJ1-2 | few | TRBV2 | - | CASSEDRSQGYTF | TGTGCCAGCAGCGAAGACAGATCCCAAGGATACACCTTC
15 | TRBJ1-4 | - | TRBV5-1 | TRBD1 | CASSWQGQGGEKLFF | TGCGCCAGCAGCTGGCAGGGACAGGGAGGTGAAAAACTGTTTTTT
17 | TRBJ1-2 | - | TRBV4-1 | - | CASSQEASRQDLYGYTF | TGCGCCAGCAGCCAAGAAGCCAGCCGCCAAGACCTCTATGGCTACACCTTC
14 | TRBJ1-4 | - | TRBV7-9 | - | CASSLSGQWEKLFF | TGTGCCAGCAGCTTATCGGGGCAGTGGGAAAAACTGTTTTTT
15 | TRBJ2-7 | - | TRBV19 | TRBD2 | CASSMGRTSGYEQYF | TGTGCCAGTAGTATGGGTCGGACTAGCGGTTACGAGCAGTACTTC
13 | TRBJ2-7 | - | TRBV13 | - | CASSLEASGEQYF | TGTGCCAGCAGCTTAGAGGCGAGTGGTGAGCAGTACTTC
15 | TRBJ1-2 | once | TRBV13 | - | CASSFGTLLAYGYTF | TGTGCCAGCAGCTTTGGGACCCTGCTGGCCTATGGCTACACCTTC
15 | TRBJ1-4 | - | TRBV11-2 | - | CASSLGGATNEKLFF | TGTGCCAGCAGCTTAGGCGGTGCAACTAATGAAAAACTGTTTTTT
17 | TRBJ2-5 | - | TRBV11-1 | - | CASSLAMGRRGSETQYF | TGTGCCAGCAGCTTAGCGATGGGGCGGAGGGGCTCAGAGACCCAGTACTTC
17 | TRBJ2-1 | - | TRBV5-1 | TRBD2 | CASRQHTTSGYYNEQFF | TGCGCCAGCAGGCAACATACGACTAGCGGATACTACAATGAGCAGTTCTTC
12 | TRBJ1-2 | few | TRBV7-9 | - | CASSARDGGYTF | TGTGCCAGCAGCGCAAGGGATGGCGGCTACACCTTC
12 | TRBJ2-7 | - | TRBV7-8 | TRBD1 | CASSSDRAVPYF | TGTGCCAGCAGCTCCGACAGGGCGGTTCCGTACTTC
17 | TRBJ2-2 | - | TRBV29-1 | TRBD1 | CSVEEVRQGTDTGELFF | TGCAGCGTTGAAGAGGTAAGACAGGGGACGGACACCGGGGAGCTGTTTTTT
13 | TRBJ2-7 | - | TRBV19 | - | CASSRPGYYEQYF | TGTGCCAGTAGTAGGCCAGGGTATTACGAGCAGTACTTC
12 | TRBJ1-2 | - | TRBV28 | - | CASTGTNYGYTF | TGTGCCAGCACCGGGACCAACTATGGCTACACCTTC
13 | TRBJ1-1 | few | TRBV4-1 | - | CASRSDGNTEAFF | TGCGCCAGCCGGTCAGACGGGAACACTGAAGCTTTCTTT
17 | TRBJ1-5 | - | TRBV5-6 | TRBD1 | CASSAGTGGRSNQPQHF | TGTGCCAGCAGCGCCGGGACAGGGGGCAGGAGCAATCAGCCCCAGCATTTT
16 | TRBJ2-1 | once | TRBV7-2 | TRBD2 | CASSSRDYRSYNEQFF | TGTGCCAGCAGCTCCCGGGACTACCGTTCCTACAATGAGCAGTTCTTC
17 | TRBJ2-6 | - | TRBV13 | - | CASSLGQGVSGANVLTF | TGTGCCAGCAGCTTAGGGCAGGGAGTCTCTGGGGCCAACGTCCTGACTTTC
11 | TRBJ2-7 | - | TRBV6-5 | - | CASSNRDEQYF | TGTGCCAGCAGCAATCGGGACGAGCAGTACTTC
15 | TRBJ2-1 | - | TRBV2 | TRBD1 | CASKGDRGIRDEQFF | TGTGCCAGCAAAGGGGACAGGGGGATCCGCGATGAGCAGTTCTTC
13 | TRBJ2-2 | - | TRBV29-1 | - | CSVGTAYTGELFF | TGCAGCGTTGGAACAGCCTACACCGGGGAGCTGTTTTTT
12 | TRBJ2-7 | few | TRBV28 | - | CASRTGLLAKYF | TGTGCCAGCAGAACGGGACTTTTGGCAAAGTACTTC
16 | TRBJ2-3 | - | TRBV12-5 | - | CASGRDRDPNTDTQYF | TGTGCTAGTGGTCGTGATAGGGACCCTAACACGGATACGCAGTATTTT